The clone carrying this TCR beta chain was recorded many times. These data come from a study of breast tumors, draining lymph nodes, adjacent tissues. TCRdb itself ran the multiplex PCR reads through MiXCR, one entry per CDR3 protein. The table lists under 250,000 distinct CDR3 sequences, approximately 31% of them singletons. Samples came from axillary lymph nodes draining the breast cancer. Germline CDR1 reads MNHEY; CDR2 reads SVGAGI. This CDR3 has 15 amino acids. Trimming left V 5 bases short and J 2 bases short, with 16 bases between. Sample: axillary lymph node tissue. The clonotype originates from a female donor with breast cancer. Some clones in this sample may be carry-over from other donors' samples. V and J are TRBV6-5 and TRBJ2-7, with a possible D match to TRBD1 (7 bases). This chain's CDR3 is CASSRGRGRTYEQYF. The CDR3 DNA reads TGTGCCAGCAGTAGGGGGCGGGGACGGACCTACGAGCAGTACTTC.